By share of the sample, the clone carrying this TCR beta chain is medium-sized. The antigen remains undetermined. None of the patients had undergone chemotherapy or radiotherapy beforehand or had any other malignancy, and each showed node-negative status on CT and PET/CT. This sample stems from a study of prognosis after radiotherapy for stage I lung cancer. Germline assignment: CDR1 SGHRS and CDR2 YFSETQ. This CDR3 contains 14 residues. V shed 7 bases and J 7 bases; nucleotides not matched to a gene: 11. Regarding the study as a whole: The study left the tumor specificity of the expanded TCR clones undetermined. After stereotactic body radiation therapy, patients with later distant metastases showed lower Shannon entropy.

Genomic DNA yielded TCR beta CDR3, amplified by two-round multiplex PCR. Gene-specific primers for each TRBV and TRBJ gene drove first-round PCR. It was universal primers that the second PCR round used. TCRdb reanalysed the multiplex PCR reads using MiXCR and keeps one entry per CDR3 protein. The table records fewer than 20,000 distinct CDR3 sequences, roughly 55% of them present only once. This chain connects TRBV5-1 to TRBJ2-1; 7 positions agree with TRBD2. The material sequenced was PBMCs, taken before or after stereotactic body radiation therapy (not recorded which). The receptor comes from a donor of 50 years or more with non-small cell lung cancer. DNA for the CDR3: TGCGCCAGCCGTCCTGGCGGGAGCGGGAATGAGCAGTTCTTC. It is translated as CASRPGGSGNEQFF. The full variable domain, rest sourced from reference TRBV5-1 and TRBJ2-1, is KAGVTQTPRYLIKTRGQQVTLSCSPISGHRSVSWYQQTPGQGLQFLFEYFSETQRNKGNFPGRFSGRQFSNSRSEMNVSTLELGDSALYLCASRPGGSGNEQFFGPGTRLTVL.